One sample yielded the 5 T cell receptor beta chains listed below, sequenced in a study of blood T cell repertoires in COVID-19. Clones were sequenced by immunoSEQ multiplex PCR, and TCRdb holds only the in-frame ones, with some missing. The sample lists over 250,000 clones; around 87% were seen once. Sequenced: peripheral blood. The receptors stem from a woman in her forties or fifties with acute or convalescent COVID-19.

In regard to this clone: The sample carries other DNA sequences with the same CDR3. The CDR3 is CSVSDRGTEAFF. In DNA form, the CDR3 reads TGCAGCGTTTCCGACAGGGGAACTGAAGCTTTCTTT. The chain combines TRBV29-1 with TRBJ1-1; 8 positions agree with TRBD1. The germline V gene encodes CDR1 SQVTM and CDR2 ANQGSEA. This CDR3 is built from 12 residues. With V trimmed by 5 bases and J by 5 bases, 4 bases remained unmatched.

V usage is TRBV5-1 and J usage is TRBJ2-7, with 11 bases lining up with TRBD2. This CDR3 has 15 amino acids. The V and J ends lost 0 bases and 4 bases, in that order; junction bases with no gene match: 3. CDR1 is SGHRS and CDR2 is YFSETQ in the germline V gene. The CDR3 sequence is CASSLGSSGGYEQYF. DNA of the CDR3: TGCGCCAGCAGCTTGGGATCTAGCGGGGGGTACGAGCAGTACTTC.

V usage is TRBV5-1 and J usage is TRBJ1-1, with D perhaps TRBD1 (6 bases). CDR3 length: 12 amino acids. Germline CDR1 and CDR2: SGHRS and YFSETQ. Trimming took 3 bases from V and 9 from J, leaving 12 bases between them. The CDR3, as DNA: TGCGCCAGCAGCTCCGGGACAACCCAAGCTTTCTTT. This sequence encodes CASSSGTTQAFF.

This chain connects TRBV27 to TRBJ2-4, with D possibly TRBD1 on 6 matching bases. Trimming took 3 bases from V and 2 from J, leaving 14 bases between them. CDR1 is MNHEY, CDR2 SMNVEV, per germline (reference sequence). This CDR3 contains 16 residues. CDR3: CASSFGRGFPKNIQYF. CDR3 in DNA: TGTGCCAGCAGTTTCGGCAGGGGATTTCCCAAAAACATTCAGTACTTC.

The chain uses TRBV10-3 and TRBJ2-1; 11 bases align to TRBD2. The germline gives CDR1 ENHRY, CDR2 SYGVKD. The CDR3 length is 17 residues. The V and J ends lost 7 bases and 1 base, in that order; junction bases with no gene match: 9. CDR3 coding DNA: TGTGCCATCACCCGCCAACTAGCGGGGGTTTCCTACAATGAGCAGTTCTTC. Translation: CAITRQLAGVSYNEQFF.